Sequencing of this T cell receptor beta chain was carried out in a study of blood T cell repertoires in COVID-19. The method was immunoSEQ multiplex PCR; TCRdb's version includes in-frame clones alone and lacks a portion of them. The sample has 250,000 to 300,000 clones, 70% to 90% seen once; the top ten hold about an eighth. This CDR3 comprises 17 residues. What was sequenced was peripheral blood. This clonotype was obtained from a woman in her 30s with COVID-19, enrolled during active disease. V gene TRBV21-1 combines with J gene TRBJ2-7; TRBD1 is the table's D call and was not checked against the DNA. TRBV21-1 is a pseudogene. In DNA, the CDR3 is TGTGCCAGCCCGCAAAAGACCCGTAGACAGGCAGACTACGAGCAGTACTTC. This translates into CASPQKTRRQADYEQYF.